This is a list of T cell receptor beta chains from one sample in a study of blood T cell repertoires in COVID-19. Some clones are missing from TCRdb's copy, which holds only in-frame ones; the method was immunoSEQ multiplex PCR. This repertoire shows hundreds of thousands of clones, over 70% found once; its top ten account for about 6%. Specimen: peripheral blood. Source of these receptors: a woman aged 45-65 years with COVID-19, enrolled during active disease. CDR3s include the opening cysteine and the closing phenylalanine or tryptophan. D genes are given only for firm matches. Size tells how often a clone was seen (once, few, many) or the class of an expanded clone, and some rows leave it out.

TRBV2,TRBJ2-3,NA,NA,TGTGCCAGCAGTGAAGCGTCTAGCAGGCCCACAGATACGCAGTATTTT,CASSEASSRPTDTQYF
TRBV3-1/TRBV3-2,TRBJ2-5,NA,NA,TGTGCCAGCAGCCAGGGGTCTGACTACGAGACCCAGTACTTC,CASSQGSDYETQYF
TRBV19,TRBJ1-4,once,TRBD1,TGTGCCAGTAGTCTCGGGACAGACTATAATGAAAAACTGTTTTTT,CASSLGTDYNEKLFF
TRBV6-1,TRBJ1-1,NA,NA,TGTGCCAGCAGTGATCGCACTGAAGCTTTCTTT,CASSDRTEAFF
TRBV2,TRBJ2-7,NA,TRBD2,TGTGCCAGCAAAACACGGACTAGCGAAATTTACTTC,CASKTRTSEIYF
TRBV18,TRBJ1-5,NA,NA,TGTGCCAGCTCCCAACGGGGGGCCGCAGGTAGTCAGCCCCAGCATTTT,CASSQRGAAGSQPQHF
TRBV18,TRBJ1-5,NA,NA,TGTGCCAGCTCACCAGGGACATCAGCACATCAGCCCCAGCATTTT,CASSPGTSAHQPQHF
TRBV19,TRBJ1-5,once,NA,TGTGCCAGTAGACAGGGACGCAATCAGCCCCAGCATTTT,CASRQGRNQPQHF
TRBV19,TRBJ1-2,NA,TRBD1,TGTGCCAGCCAAATCGTCACGACAGGGAATAACTATGGCTACACCTTC,CASQIVTTGNNYGYTF
TRBV7-2,TRBJ2-1,NA,TRBD2,TGTGCCAGCAGCCCAGCGGGAAACTCCTACAATGAGCAGTTCTTC,CASSPAGNSYNEQFF
TRBV11-2,TRBJ2-5,once,TRBD2,TGTGCCAGCAGCTTACTGGCGGGAGTAACAGAGACCCAGTACTTC,CASSLLAGVTETQYF
TRBV7-2,TRBJ1-5,few,NA,TGTGCCAGCAGCTTATTCCAACAGCCCCAGCATTTT,CASSLFQQPQHF
TRBV7-2,TRBJ2-7,NA,TRBD2,TGTGCCAGCAGCCTCCGGACTAGCGGGACTTACGAGCAGTACTTC,CASSLRTSGTYEQYF
TRBV11-2,TRBJ2-3,NA,TRBD2,TGTGCCAGCAGCTTAGAGGGGCGGGAGTTGGGTACGCAGTATTTT,CASSLEGRELGTQYF
TRBV18,TRBJ2-3,NA,TRBD2,TGTGCCAGCTCCCTCGGGGGAGGGGCGAACACAGATACGCAGTATTTT,CASSLGGGANTDTQYF
TRBV11-3,TRBJ2-1,NA,TRBD2,TGTGCCAGCAGCTTTCGAGGGGGACTAGCCGTCGATGAGCAGTTCTTC,CASSFRGGLAVDEQFF
TRBV7-6,TRBJ2-2,NA,TRBD2,TGTGCCAGCAGCCCCCACCCTACTAGCGGGAGGGCCACCGGGGAGCTGTTTTTT,CASSPHPTSGRATGELFF
TRBV29-1,TRBJ2-2,NA,NA,TGCAGCGTTGAATCAACCAGGACGAACACCGGGGAGCTGTTTTTT,CSVESTRTNTGELFF
TRBV13,TRBJ1-1,NA,NA,TGTGCCAGCAGCCCGGACCGGAGGGCAGTGAACACTGAAGCTTTCTTT,CASSPDRRAVNTEAFF
TRBV10-3,TRBJ2-3,once,TRBD1,TGTGCCACCTGGGACAGGGGGCGTGATACGCAGTATTTT,CATWDRGRDTQYF
TRBV27,TRBJ1-1,NA,NA,TGTGCCAGCAGTTTCGGCGGGGCCCTGAACACTGAAGCTTTCTTT,CASSFGGALNTEAFF
TRBV19,TRBJ2-1,NA,NA,TGTGCCAGCGGAGAAGCCGGTAATGAGCAGTTCTTC,CASGEAGNEQFF
TRBV7-6,TRBJ1-1,few,NA,TGTGCCAGCAGCTTACAGACCCGGGGAGACACTGAAGCTTTCTTT,CASSLQTRGDTEAFF
TRBV5-6,TRBJ1-6,NA,TRBD1,TGTGCCAGCACCAAGGGACAGACAAATAATTCACCCCTCCACTTT,CASTKGQTNNSPLHF
TRBV11-3,TRBJ1-1,few,TRBD1,TGTGCCAGCAGCTTAGAATACGGACAGGGCAACACTGAAGCTTTCTTT,CASSLEYGQGNTEAFF
TRBV7-2,TRBJ1-1,NA,NA,TGTGCCAGCAGCCTTCACTCTGAAGCTTTCTTT,CASSLHSEAFF
TRBV19,TRBJ2-2,NA,NA,TGTGCCACGCCGGGACAGAACACCGGGGAGCTGTTTTTT,CATPGQNTGELFF
TRBV24-1,TRBJ2-1,once,NA,TGTGCCACCAGTGAGCAGGGTGTGGGAAACAATGAGCAGTTCTTC,CATSEQGVGNNEQFF
TRBV6-2/TRBV6-3,TRBJ2-3,NA,NA,TGTGCCAGCAGCCCAAACACCGCTGGCACAGATACGCAGTATTTT,CASSPNTAGTDTQYF
TRBV18,TRBJ2-2,NA,NA,TGTGCCAGCTCACCATACAGGGATACCGGGGAGCTGTTTTTT,CASSPYRDTGELFF
TRBV29-1,TRBJ1-5,NA,NA,TGCAGCGTTGAGGAGGGTAGCGGCAATCAGCCCCAGCATTTT,CSVEEGSGNQPQHF
TRBV7-9,TRBJ1-1,NA,TRBD1,TGTGCCAGCATCAGGACAGGAGAGAACACTGAAGCTTTCTTT,CASIRTGENTEAFF
TRBV7-8,TRBJ1-2,NA,TRBD1,TGTGCCAGCAGCCGAGGGGGGGCCGGGACAGCAAACTATGGCTACACCTTC,CASSRGGAGTANYGYTF
TRBV4-1,TRBJ2-7,NA,NA,TGCGCCAGCAGCCAAGGAGTGAGGAGCGGATCCTCCTACGAGCAGTACTTC,CASSQGVRSGSSYEQYF
TRBV7-7,TRBJ2-5,NA,NA,TGTGCCAGCAGCTTAATGGACTGGCAAGAGACCCAGTACTTC,CASSLMDWQETQYF
TRBV18,TRBJ1-1,NA,NA,TGTGCCAGCTCACCCCCTTCCGTCACTGAAGCTTTCTTT,CASSPPSVTEAFF
TRBV7-8,TRBJ2-5,NA,TRBD1,TGTGCCAGCAGCCCCCTCGGGACAGGGTGGCAAGAGACCCAGTACTTC,CASSPLGTGWQETQYF
TRBV29-1,TRBJ1-2,NA,NA,TGCACCACGAAAAGTACCTATGACTACACCTTC,CTTKSTYDYTF
TRBV27,TRBJ2-7,NA,TRBD1,TGTGCCAGCATGGGAAGGACAGGGCCCTACGAGCAGTACTTC,CASMGRTGPYEQYF
TRBV18,TRBJ1-2,NA,TRBD1,TGTGCCAGCTCACCAGGGACAGGGATTAGCTACACCTTC,CASSPGTGISYTF
TRBV27,TRBJ2-1,NA,TRBD2,TGTGCCAGCAGGACTAGCGGGAGGAATAATGAGCAGTTCTTC,CASRTSGRNNEQFF
TRBV6-1,TRBJ1-1,NA,TRBD1,TGTGCCAGCAGATTGAACGGACAGGGCGTCACTGAAGCTTTCTTT,CASRLNGQGVTEAFF
TRBV14,TRBJ1-4,NA,NA,TGTGCCAGCAGCCGAGAGACAGCGTCTAATGAAAAACTGTTTTTT,CASSRETASNEKLFF
TRBV7-8,TRBJ1-5,few,NA,TGTGCCAGCAGCTTAGGGACTCTGGCCGGTGCCCAGCATTTT,CASSLGTLAGAQHF
TRBV5-1,TRBJ1-3,NA,NA,TGCGCCAGCAGCCCAGACTACAGGGTTCGGTTTGGAAACACCATATATTTT,CASSPDYRVRFGNTIYF
TRBV29-1,TRBJ1-2,NA,NA,TGCAGCGTTGAAGGGAGGGGGAGGGGCCTCCTTAACTATGGCTACACCTTC,CSVEGRGRGLLNYGYTF
TRBV24-1,TRBJ2-1,NA,TRBD2,TGTGCCACCAGTGACCCGGGACTAGCGGGTGGCTACAATGAGCAGTTCTTC,CATSDPGLAGGYNEQFF
TRBV9,TRBJ2-3,NA,TRBD1,TGTGCCAGCAGCTCCCGACAGGGGATCACAGATACGCAGTATTTT,CASSSRQGITDTQYF